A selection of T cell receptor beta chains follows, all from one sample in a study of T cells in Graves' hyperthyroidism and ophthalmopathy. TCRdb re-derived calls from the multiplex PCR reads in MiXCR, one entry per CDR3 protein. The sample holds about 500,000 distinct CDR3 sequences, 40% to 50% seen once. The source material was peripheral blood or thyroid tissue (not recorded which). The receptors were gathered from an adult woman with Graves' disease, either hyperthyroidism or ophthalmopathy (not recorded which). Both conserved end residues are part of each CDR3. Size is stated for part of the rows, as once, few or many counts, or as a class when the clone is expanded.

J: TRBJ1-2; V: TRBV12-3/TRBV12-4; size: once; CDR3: CASSLGGQCTF
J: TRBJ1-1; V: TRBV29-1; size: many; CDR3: CSVVPWTEAFF
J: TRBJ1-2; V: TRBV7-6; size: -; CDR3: CASSLALRERTDGYTF
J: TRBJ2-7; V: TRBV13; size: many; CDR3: CASSLRPGKTKEQYF
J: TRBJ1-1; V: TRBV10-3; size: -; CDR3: CAISPGGFGTNEAFF
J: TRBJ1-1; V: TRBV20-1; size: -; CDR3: CSAALGNTEAFF
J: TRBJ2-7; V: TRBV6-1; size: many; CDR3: CASSPRDGPSYEQYF
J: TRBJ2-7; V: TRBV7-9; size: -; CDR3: CAAVGQGDRNYEQYF
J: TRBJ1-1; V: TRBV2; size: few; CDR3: CASSVSGEAFF
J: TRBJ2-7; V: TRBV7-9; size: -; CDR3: CASSSPWTGPDYEQYF
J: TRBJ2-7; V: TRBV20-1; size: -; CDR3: CSARVREGLYGQYF
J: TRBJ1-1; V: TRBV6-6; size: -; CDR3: CASSWRERDTEAFF
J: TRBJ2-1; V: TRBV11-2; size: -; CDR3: CASSPTVWANEQFF
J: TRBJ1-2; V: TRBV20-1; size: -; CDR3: CSARVGISDGYTF
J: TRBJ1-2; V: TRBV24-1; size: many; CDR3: CATSDGHRHYGYTF
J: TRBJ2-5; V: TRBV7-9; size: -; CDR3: CASSLAGRWETQYF
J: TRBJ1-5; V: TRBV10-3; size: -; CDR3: CAISPLDNQPQHF
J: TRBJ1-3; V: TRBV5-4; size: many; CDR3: CASSFSGTGGNTIYF
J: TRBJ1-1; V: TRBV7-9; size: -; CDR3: CASSPLQGEAFF
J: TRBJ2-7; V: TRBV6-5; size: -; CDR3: CASRTTGGVSYEQYF
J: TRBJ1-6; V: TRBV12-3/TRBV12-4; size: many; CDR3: CASTLTAWNSPLHF
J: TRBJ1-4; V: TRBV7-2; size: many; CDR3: CASSLKFGRVGEKLFF
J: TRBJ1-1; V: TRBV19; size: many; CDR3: CASSMGDRGTEAFF
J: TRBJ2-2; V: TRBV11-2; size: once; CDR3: CASSLFGQRYPNTGELFF
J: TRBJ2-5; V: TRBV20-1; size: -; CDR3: CSARLPFQETQYF
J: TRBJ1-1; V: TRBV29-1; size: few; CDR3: CSVDSGRPEAFF
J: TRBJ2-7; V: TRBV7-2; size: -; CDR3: CASSTGQSPYEQYF
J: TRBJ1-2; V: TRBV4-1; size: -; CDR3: CASSPRLGGNYGYTF
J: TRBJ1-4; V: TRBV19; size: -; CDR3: CASTQTGTGEEKLFF
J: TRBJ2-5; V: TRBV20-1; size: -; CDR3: CSAGRLASRETQYF
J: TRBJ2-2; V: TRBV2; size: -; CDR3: CASSYGGSKPGELFF
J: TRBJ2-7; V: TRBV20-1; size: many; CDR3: CSARRGVSYEQYF
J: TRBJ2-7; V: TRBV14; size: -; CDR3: CASSQSTGISYERYF
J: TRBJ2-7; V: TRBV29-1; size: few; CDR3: CSVGRDEQYF
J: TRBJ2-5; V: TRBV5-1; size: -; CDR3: CASSLTGYETQYF
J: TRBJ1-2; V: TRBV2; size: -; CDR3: CASNPTGGYTF
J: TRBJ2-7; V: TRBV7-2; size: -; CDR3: CASSLGRGREGEQYF
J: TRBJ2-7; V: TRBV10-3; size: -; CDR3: CASSYGTVYEQYF
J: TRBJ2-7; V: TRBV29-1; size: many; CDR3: CSVRAGSSYEQYF
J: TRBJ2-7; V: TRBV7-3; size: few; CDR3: CASSLTGGIAYEQYF
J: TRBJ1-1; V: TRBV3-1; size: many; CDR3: CASSQVDRLGTEAFF
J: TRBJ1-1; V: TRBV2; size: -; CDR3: CASSEYPGAGITEAFF
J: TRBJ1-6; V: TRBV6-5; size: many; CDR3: CASSAIPGQANNSPLHF
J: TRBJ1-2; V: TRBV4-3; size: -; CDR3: CASSGGLGENYGYTF
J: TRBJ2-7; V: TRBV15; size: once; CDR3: CATSKEEGQGHYEQYF
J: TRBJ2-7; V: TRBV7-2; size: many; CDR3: CASSLERSYEQYF
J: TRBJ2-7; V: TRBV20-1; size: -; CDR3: CSARGHGKGEQYF
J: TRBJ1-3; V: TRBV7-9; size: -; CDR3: CASSHRDGGGNTIYF
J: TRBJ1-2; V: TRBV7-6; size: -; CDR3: CASSPPSGIYGYTF
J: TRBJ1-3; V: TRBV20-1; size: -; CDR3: CSARDPGQVSGNTIYF
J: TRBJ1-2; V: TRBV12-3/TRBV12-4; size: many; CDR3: CASSPTGIGYTF